This TCR beta chain was sequenced for a study of identifying expanded T cells in peripheral blood. Clones were sequenced by immunoSEQ multiplex PCR, and TCRdb holds only the in-frame ones, with some missing. The table shows under 150,000 clones, with about 86% occurring only once. To note about this clone: Antigen specificity is unknown.

Whole-study findings and limits: Approximately 1.2 clones differed between technical replicates, versus approximately 16 and 20 over time. Roughly two-week clone count variance significantly increased as total template count grew.

During the collection period, no donor immune events like infections were recorded. Germline V lookup: CDR1 SGHTA, CDR2 FQGNSA. The CDR3 is 15 residues long. V was trimmed by 5 bases and J by 4 bases, leaving 17 bases between them. Specimen: blood. The chain employs TRBV7-2 and TRBJ1-1; no clear D. The source is a person aged 18 to 70 in good health. CDR3 protein: CASSPPLRGGTEAFF. The DNA for the CDR3 is TGTGCCAGCAGCCCCCCACTACGGGGAGGCACTGAAGCTTTCTTT.